These T cell receptor beta chains were read from a single sample in a study of blood T cell repertoires in COVID-19. The method was immunoSEQ multiplex PCR; TCRdb's version includes in-frame clones alone and lacks a portion of them. In the table there are some 320,000 clones, 75% to 90% of which are singletons. Sequenced sample: PBMCs or T cells enriched from blood (not recorded which). The receptors come from a woman aged 25 to 39 who had been exposed to COVID-19. Each CDR3 is given with its conserved first and last residue. The D gene is left open where the match is weak. The size of a clone is reported for some rows only, either as once, few or many, or as a class for expanded clones.

few | NA | TRBJ2-1 | TRBV14 | TGTGCCAGCAGCAAGAAATGGCAGGGGCCTTACAATGAGCAGTTCTTC | CASSKKWQGPYNEQFF
NA | NA | TRBJ2-6 | TRBV19 | TGTGCCAGTAGTATAGCAGGGTATGGGGCCAACGTCCTGACTTTC | CASSIAGYGANVLTF
few | NA | TRBJ2-2 | TRBV10-2 | TGCGCCAGCAGTGCGACGGGCACCGGGGAGCTGTTTTTT | CASSATGTGELFF
NA | TRBD1 | TRBJ1-1 | TRBV24-1 | TGTGCCACCAGTGTCCAAGGACAGGGAGGCACTGAAGCTTTCTTT | CATSVQGQGGTEAFF
NA | NA | TRBJ1-4 | TRBV29-1 | TGCAGCGGAGGGTCTTTTGGAAGTGAAAAACTGTTTTTT | CSGGSFGSEKLFF
NA | TRBD2 | TRBJ2-7 | TRBV7-9 | TGTGCCAGCACTTCTGAGCGGGGGGACTCCTACGAGCAGTACTTC | CASTSERGDSYEQYF
NA | NA | TRBJ2-2 | TRBV4-3 | TGCGCCAGCAGCCAAGTCGGCACCGGGGAGCTGTTTTTT | CASSQVGTGELFF
NA | TRBD2 | TRBJ2-1 | TRBV18 | TGTGCCAGCTCACCACCTAGCGGGAGCTCGGCGGCTTACAATGAGCAGTTCTTC | CASSPPSGSSAAYNEQFF
NA | TRBD1 | TRBJ1-3 | TRBV29-1 | TGCAGCGTGCAAGCGGACAGGGGTTGGGAAAACACCATATATTTT | CSVQADRGWENTIYF
NA | TRBD1 | TRBJ1-6 | TRBV10-1 | TGCGCCAGCAGTGGACAGGGGGATAATTCACCCCTCCACTTT | CASSGQGDNSPLHF
NA | NA | TRBJ2-7 | TRBV10-3 | TGTGCCATCAGTGTGGGCCTCGGGCAGTACTTC | CAISVGLGQYF
NA | NA | TRBJ1-3 | TRBV12-3/TRBV12-4 | TGTGCCAGCAGTTTCGGGGGTGGAAACACCATATATTTT | CASSFGGGNTIYF